The sequence of this TCR beta chain was determined in a study of blood T cell repertoires in COVID-19. Original data processing: Scientists estimated how many nucleated cells there were by amplifying reference gene primers. TCRdb's copy holds only in-frame clones and misses some; the assay was immunoSEQ multiplex PCR. V and J calls and clone size are given by that table; D and trimming were obtained from the DNA. The sample lists about 110,000 clones, 70% to 90% occurring once. The source of this sequence is a woman aged 45-65 years with acute or convalescent COVID-19. The specimen was peripheral blood.

Here the CDR3 reads CASSVGTEGNEQFF. The CDR3 nucleotides are TGTGCCAGCAGCGTAGGGACAGAGGGCAATGAGCAGTTCTTC. This chain joins TRBV9 and TRBJ2-1; D might be TRBD1 (6 bases). Germline V lookup: CDR1 SGDLS, CDR2 YYNGEE. The CDR3 consists of 14 residues. The V end lost 0 bases, the J end lost 6 bases, and 10 bases lay between the germline ends.